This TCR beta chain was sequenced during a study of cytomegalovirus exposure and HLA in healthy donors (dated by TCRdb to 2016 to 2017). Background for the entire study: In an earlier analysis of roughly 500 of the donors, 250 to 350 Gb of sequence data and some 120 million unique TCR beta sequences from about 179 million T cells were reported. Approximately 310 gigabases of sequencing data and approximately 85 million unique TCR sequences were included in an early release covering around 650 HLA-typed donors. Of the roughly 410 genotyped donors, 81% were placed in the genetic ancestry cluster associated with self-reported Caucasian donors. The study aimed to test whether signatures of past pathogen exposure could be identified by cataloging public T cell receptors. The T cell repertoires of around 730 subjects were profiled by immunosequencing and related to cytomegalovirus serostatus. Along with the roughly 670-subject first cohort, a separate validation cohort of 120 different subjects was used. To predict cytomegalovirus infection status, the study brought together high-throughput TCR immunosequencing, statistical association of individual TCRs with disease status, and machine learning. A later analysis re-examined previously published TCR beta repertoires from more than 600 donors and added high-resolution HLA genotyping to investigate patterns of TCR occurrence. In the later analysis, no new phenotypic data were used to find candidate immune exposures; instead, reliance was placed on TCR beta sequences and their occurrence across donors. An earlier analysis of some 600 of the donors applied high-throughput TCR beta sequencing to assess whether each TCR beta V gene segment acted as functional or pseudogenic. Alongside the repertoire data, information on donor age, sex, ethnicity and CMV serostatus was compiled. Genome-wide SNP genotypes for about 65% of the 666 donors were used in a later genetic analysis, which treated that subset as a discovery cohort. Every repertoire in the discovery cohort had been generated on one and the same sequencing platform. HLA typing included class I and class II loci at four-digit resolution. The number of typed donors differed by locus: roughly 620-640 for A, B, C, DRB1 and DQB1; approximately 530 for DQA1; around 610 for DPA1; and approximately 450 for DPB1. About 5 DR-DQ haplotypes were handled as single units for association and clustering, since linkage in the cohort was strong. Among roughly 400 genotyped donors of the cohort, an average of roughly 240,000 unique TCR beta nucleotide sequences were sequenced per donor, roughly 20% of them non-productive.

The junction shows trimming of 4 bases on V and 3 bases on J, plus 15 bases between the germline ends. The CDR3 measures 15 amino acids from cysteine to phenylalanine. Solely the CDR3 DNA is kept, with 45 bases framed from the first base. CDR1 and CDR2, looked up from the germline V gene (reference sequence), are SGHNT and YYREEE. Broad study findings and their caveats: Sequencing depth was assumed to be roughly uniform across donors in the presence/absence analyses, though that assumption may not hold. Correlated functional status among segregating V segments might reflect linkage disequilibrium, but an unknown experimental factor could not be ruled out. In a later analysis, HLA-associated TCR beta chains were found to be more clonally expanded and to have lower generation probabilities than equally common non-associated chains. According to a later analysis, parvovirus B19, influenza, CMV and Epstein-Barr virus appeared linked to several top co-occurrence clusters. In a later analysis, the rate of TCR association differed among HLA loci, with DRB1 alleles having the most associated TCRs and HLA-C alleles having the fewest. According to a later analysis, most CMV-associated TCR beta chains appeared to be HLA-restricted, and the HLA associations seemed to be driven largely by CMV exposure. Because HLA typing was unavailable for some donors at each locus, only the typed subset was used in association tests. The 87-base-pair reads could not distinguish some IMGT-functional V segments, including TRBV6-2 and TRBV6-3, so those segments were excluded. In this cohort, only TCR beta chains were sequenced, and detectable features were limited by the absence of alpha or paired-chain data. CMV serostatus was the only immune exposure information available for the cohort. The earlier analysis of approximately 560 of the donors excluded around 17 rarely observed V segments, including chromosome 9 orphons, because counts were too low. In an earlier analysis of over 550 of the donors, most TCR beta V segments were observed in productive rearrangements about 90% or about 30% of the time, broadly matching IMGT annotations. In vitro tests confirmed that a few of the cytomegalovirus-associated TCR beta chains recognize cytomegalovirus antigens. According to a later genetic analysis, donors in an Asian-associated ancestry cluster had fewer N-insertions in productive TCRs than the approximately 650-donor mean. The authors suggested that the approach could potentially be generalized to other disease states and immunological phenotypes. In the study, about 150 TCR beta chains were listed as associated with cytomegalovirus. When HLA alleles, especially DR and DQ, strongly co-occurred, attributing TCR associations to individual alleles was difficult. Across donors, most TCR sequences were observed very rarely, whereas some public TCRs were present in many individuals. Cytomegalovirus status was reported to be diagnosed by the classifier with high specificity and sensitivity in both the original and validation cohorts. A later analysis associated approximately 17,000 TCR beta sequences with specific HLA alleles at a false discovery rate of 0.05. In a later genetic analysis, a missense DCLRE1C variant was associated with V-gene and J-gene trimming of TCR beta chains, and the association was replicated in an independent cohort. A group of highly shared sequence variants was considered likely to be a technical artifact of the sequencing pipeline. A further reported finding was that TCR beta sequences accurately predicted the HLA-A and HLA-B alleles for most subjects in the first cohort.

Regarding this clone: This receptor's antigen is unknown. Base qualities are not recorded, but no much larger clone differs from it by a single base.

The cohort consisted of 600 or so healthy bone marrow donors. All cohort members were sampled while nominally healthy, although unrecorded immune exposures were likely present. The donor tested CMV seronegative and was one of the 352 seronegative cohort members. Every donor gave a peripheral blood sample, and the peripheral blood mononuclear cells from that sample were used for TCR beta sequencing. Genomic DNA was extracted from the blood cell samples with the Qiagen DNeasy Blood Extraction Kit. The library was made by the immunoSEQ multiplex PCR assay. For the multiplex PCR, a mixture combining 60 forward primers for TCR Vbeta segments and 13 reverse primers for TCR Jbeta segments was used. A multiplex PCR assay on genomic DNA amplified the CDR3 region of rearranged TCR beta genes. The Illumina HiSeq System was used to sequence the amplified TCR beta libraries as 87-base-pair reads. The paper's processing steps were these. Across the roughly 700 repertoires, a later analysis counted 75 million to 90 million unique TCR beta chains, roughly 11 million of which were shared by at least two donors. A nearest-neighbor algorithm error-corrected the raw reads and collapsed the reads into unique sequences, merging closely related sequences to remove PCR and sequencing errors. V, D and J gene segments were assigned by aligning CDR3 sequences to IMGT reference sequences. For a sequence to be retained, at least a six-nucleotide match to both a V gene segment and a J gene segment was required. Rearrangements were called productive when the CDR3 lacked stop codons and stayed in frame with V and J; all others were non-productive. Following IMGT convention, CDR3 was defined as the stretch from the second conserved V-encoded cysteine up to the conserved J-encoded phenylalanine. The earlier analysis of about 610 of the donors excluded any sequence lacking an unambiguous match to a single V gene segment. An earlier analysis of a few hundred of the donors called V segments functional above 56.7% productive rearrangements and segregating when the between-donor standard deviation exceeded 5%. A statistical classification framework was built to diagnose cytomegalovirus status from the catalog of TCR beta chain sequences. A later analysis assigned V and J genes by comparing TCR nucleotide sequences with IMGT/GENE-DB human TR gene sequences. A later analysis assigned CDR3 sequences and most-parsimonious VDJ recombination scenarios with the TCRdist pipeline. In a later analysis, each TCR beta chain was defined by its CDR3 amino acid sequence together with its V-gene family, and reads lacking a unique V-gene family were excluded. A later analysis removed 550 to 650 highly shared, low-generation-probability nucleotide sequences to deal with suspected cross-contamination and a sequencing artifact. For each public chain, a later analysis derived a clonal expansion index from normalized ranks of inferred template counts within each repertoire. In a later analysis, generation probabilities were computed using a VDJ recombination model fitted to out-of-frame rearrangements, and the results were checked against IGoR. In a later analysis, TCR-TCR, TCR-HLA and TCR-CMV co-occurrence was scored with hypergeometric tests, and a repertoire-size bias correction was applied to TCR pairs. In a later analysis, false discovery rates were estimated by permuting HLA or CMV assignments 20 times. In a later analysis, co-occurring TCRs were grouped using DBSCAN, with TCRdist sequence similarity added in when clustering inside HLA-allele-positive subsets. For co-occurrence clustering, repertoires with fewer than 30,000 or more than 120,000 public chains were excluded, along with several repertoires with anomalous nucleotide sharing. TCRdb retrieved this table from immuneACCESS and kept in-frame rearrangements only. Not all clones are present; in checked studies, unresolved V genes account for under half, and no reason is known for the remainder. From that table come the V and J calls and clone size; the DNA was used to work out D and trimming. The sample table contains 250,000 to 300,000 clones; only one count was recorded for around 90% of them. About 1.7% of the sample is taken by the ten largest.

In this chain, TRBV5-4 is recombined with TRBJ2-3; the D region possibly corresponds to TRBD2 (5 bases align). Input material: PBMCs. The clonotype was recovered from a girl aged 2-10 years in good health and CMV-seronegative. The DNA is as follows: TGTGCCAGCAGCGGAGGCCCACCGGGGACAGATACGCAGTATTTT. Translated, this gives CASSGGPPGTDTQYF.